The present entry profiles one TCR beta chain with its context. Its specificity is unknown. CD4+CD25+CD127- Tregs, CD4+CD25- non-Tregs, CD4 and CD8 cells were sorted. The sample belongs to a study of Tregs in tolerant kidney transplant recipients. Assay used: immunoSEQ multiplex PCR; TCRdb lists only in-frame clones, some missing. Here the sample spans 60,000 to 95,000 clones, less than 98% being singletons. Looked up from germline, CDR1 is MRHNA and CDR2 is SNTAGT. The CDR3 is 14 amino acids. V was clipped by 6 bases and J by 1 base, with 13 bases between them. Whole-study results and caveats: Expanding Tregs on activated donor B cells appeared to best identify donor-specific TCRbeta clones. Changing PCR primers prevented nucleotide comparison between some patients' samples.

This sample comprised CD4+ T cells from blood, obtained before the transplant. The gene calls are TRBV6-4 and TRBJ2-7; D may be TRBD1 (6 bases). The receptor's source is a human donor who received a combined kidney and bone marrow transplant. In DNA, the CDR3 is TGTGCCAGCAGCCCTACTCAGGGGTCCTACGAGCAGTACTTC. Translated: CASSPTQGSYEQYF.